This passage covers 20 T cell receptor beta chains from one sample sequenced in a study of shared clonotypes between healthy human individuals. Measured with immunoSEQ multiplex PCR; TCRdb has only the in-frame clones, and not every one. This sample yields some 1.5 million clones, of which around 98% are seen a single time; roughly 0.4% belongs to the top ten. The sample taken for sequencing was naive CD4+ T cells sorted from blood. This sample's subset: CD45RA+ positively selected. These receptors all stem from a young man in good health.

The V call is TRBV28, the J call TRBJ1-5; perhaps TRBD1 as D (5 bases). Per germline, CDR1 MDHEN and CDR2 SYDVKM. There are 15 residues in the CDR3. The germline V and J ends were trimmed by 7 bases and 1 base, with 14 bases remaining between them. The CDR3 spells CASKGSKGSNQPQHF. CDR3 in DNA: TGTGCCAGCAAAGGGTCAAAGGGGAGCAATCAGCCCCAGCATTTT. Supplemented by reference TRBV28 and TRBJ1-5, the full variable domain reads DVKVTQSSRYLVKRTGEKVFLECVQDMDHENMFWYRQDPGLGLRLIYFSYDVKMKEKGDIPEGYSVSREKKERFSLILESASTNQTSMYLCASKGSKGSNQPQHFGDGTRLSIL.

This chain joins TRBV4-2 and TRBJ2-6; D gene ambiguous. CDR3 size: 19 residues. Germline CDR1 reads LGHNA; CDR2 reads YNFKEQ. The V and J ends lost 0 bases and 0 bases respectively, with 15 bases between them. The CDR3 DNA sequence: TGTGCCAGCAGCCAAGATGGGCGGCAGCCAGGCTCTGGGGCCAACGTCCTGACTTTC. Translated: CASSQDGRQPGSGANVLTF.

This chain uses TRBV2 with TRBJ1-5, with D perhaps TRBD1 (5 bases). The CDR3 runs to 16 residues. CDR1 and CDR2 (germline): SNHLY, FYNNEI. V lost 2 bases, J lost 0 bases, and 11 bases lay in between. The DNA of the CDR3 is TGTGCCAGCAGTGAACACGGGACTCTTAGCAATCAGCCCCAGCATTTT. Translation gives CASSEHGTLSNQPQHF.

J is TRBJ2-5 and V is TRBV28, with a possible D match to TRBD1 (5 bases). Per the germline V gene, CDR1 is MDHEN and CDR2 is SYDVKM. V shed 3 bases and J shed 3 bases, with 8 bases lying between them. The CDR3 loop spans 13 amino acids. The DNA of the CDR3 is TGTGCCAGCAGTTTGGGGCAGGAAGAGACCCAGTACTTC. Translating gives CASSLGQEETQYF.

J is TRBJ2-1 and V is TRBV5-1; D remains unclear. Between the trimmed V and J ends, which lost 1 base and 6 bases, there was a span of 14 bases. Germline V gene lookup returns CDR1 SGHRS and CDR2 YFSETQ. The CDR3 loop spans 15 amino acids. CDR3 DNA: TGCGCCAGCAGCTTGTTGGCGGCCTGGGGCAATGAGCAGTTCTTC. Protein product: CASSLLAAWGNEQFF.

The rearrangement joins TRBV7-6 to TRBJ2-3; D possibly uses TRBD1 or TRBD2 (5 bases each). The germline V gene encodes CDR1 SGHVS and CDR2 FNYEAQ. The V and J ends lost 6 bases and 5 bases respectively, with 21 bases between them. CDR3 size: 16 residues. CDR3 nucleotide sequence: TGTGCCAGCAGTCCAGTGACCGGGACGAACGGAGATACGCAGTATTTT. It translates to CASSPVTGTNGDTQYF.

V and J are TRBV11-3 and TRBJ2-2, with D perhaps assigned TRBD1 or TRBD2 (6 bases each). Germline V CDR1 and CDR2: SGHNT, YENEEA. The CDR3 is 15 residues long. V lost 4 bases and J 4 bases, leaving 13 bases between the germline ends. CDR3 DNA sequence: TGTGCCAGCAGCTACGGGGGCTTCGGCACCGGGGAGCTGTTTTTT. Its translation is CASSYGGFGTGELFF.

V is TRBV27 and J is TRBJ2-3, with no clear D. The germline V gene encodes CDR1 MNHEY and CDR2 SMNVEV (reference sequence). The CDR3 is made up of 15 amino acids. V gave up 3 bases and J gave up 2 bases, with 12 bases separating them. In DNA, the CDR3 is TGTGCCAGCAGTTTCGCGGCGCCGAACACAGATACGCAGTATTTT. Its protein is CASSFAAPNTDTQYF.

The chain is built from TRBV7-2 and TRBJ2-7, with D unresolved. The CDR3 covers 14 residues. Per the germline V gene, CDR1 is SGHTA and CDR2 is FQGNSA. V shed 2 bases and J shed 4 bases, with 12 bases lying between them. In nucleotides, the CDR3 is TGTGCCAGCAGCTTATCGGCTGGGGTGTACGAGCAGTACTTC. It specifies CASSLSAGVYEQYF.

V and J are TRBV27 and TRBJ2-2; the D gene is possibly TRBD1 (6 bases). The CDR3 is 15 amino acids. Germline V CDR1 and CDR2: MNHEY, SMNVEV (reference sequence). The V end lost 1 base, the J end lost 1 base, and 7 bases lay between the germline ends. The CDR3 reads CASSLLQGNTGELFF. DNA of the CDR3: TGTGCCAGCAGTTTATTACAGGGGAACACCGGGGAGCTGTTTTTT.

The DNA of the CDR3 is TGTGCCAGCAGTCCACAGGGGGTTTCTTACTATGGCTACACCTTC. Protein: CASSPQGVSYYGYTF. The chain recombines TRBV27 with TRBJ1-2, with 8 bases lining up with TRBD1. Germline trimming cut 5 bases from V and 3 bases from J; bases unmatched to any gene: 8. This CDR3 has 15 amino acids. CDR1 and CDR2 from the germline V gene are MNHEY and SMNVEV (reference sequence).

V and J are TRBV7-8 and TRBJ1-4; no firm D call. Germline CDR1 SGHVS, CDR2 FQNEAQ. Trimming stripped 1 base from V and 3 bases from J, with 9 bases between. The CDR3 is 15 amino acids. CDR3 nucleotide sequence: TGTGCCAGCAGCTTAGTTGCGGGATCTAATGAAAAACTGTTTTTT. Translating gives CASSLVAGSNEKLFF.

The chain uses TRBV9 and TRBJ2-1; D is perhaps TRBD1 or TRBD2 (6 bases each). The CDR3 sequence is 11 residues long. The germline V and J ends were trimmed by 3 bases and 10 bases, with 8 bases remaining between them. Per germline, CDR1 SGDLS and CDR2 YYNGEE. The CDR3 reads CASSEGGEQFF. DNA of the CDR3: TGTGCCAGCAGCGAGGGGGGCGAGCAGTTCTTC.

The chain's CDR3 is CASSQDSPYGYTF. The CDR3 DNA is TGTGCCAGCAGCCAAGACAGTCCCTATGGCTACACCTTC. The chain uses TRBV5-4 and TRBJ1-2; a weak D match, TRBD1 (5 bases). With 4 bases removed from V and 4 bases from J, the gap between germline ends came to 11 bases. The germline V gene has CDR1 SGHNT and CDR2 YYREEE (reference sequence). This CDR3 spans 13 amino acids.

This chain joins TRBV11-2 and TRBJ2-7, with 7 nucleotides matching TRBD1. Losses at the gene ends were 6 bases for V and 0 bases for J; bases not matched to a gene: 5. Looked up from germline, CDR1 is SGHAT and CDR2 is FQNNGV. The CDR3 totals 14 residues. The DNA of the CDR3 is TGTGCCAGCAGGAGGACAGGTGACTCCTACGAGCAGTACTTC. This sequence encodes CASRRTGDSYEQYF.

The chain recombines TRBV9 with TRBJ2-7, with D perhaps matching TRBD2 (5 bases). Germline CDR1 reads SGDLS; CDR2 reads YYNGEE. V lost 4 bases and J lost 10, with 21 bases in between. This CDR3 has 14 amino acids. The CDR3 sequence: CASSPPAGPPVQYF. The CDR3 DNA is TGTGCCAGCAGCCCCCCGGCGGGTCCCCCTGTTCAGTACTTC. Full variable domain (rest looked up from reference TRBV9 and TRBJ2-7): DSGVTQTPKHLITATGQRVTLRCSPRSGDLSVYWYQQSLDQGLQFLIQYYNGEERAKGNILERFSAQQFPDLHSELNLSSLELGDSALYFCASSPPAGPPVQYFGPGTRLTVT.

The chain is built from TRBV10-3 and TRBJ2-7; the match to TRBD2 covers 13 bases. V lost 6 bases to trimming and J lost 5 bases; unmatched junction nucleotides: 7. Germline CDR1 and CDR2: ENHRY and SYGVKD. The CDR3 is 15 amino acids. The chain's CDR3 is CAIRTWTSGSDEQYF. The CDR3 DNA is TGTGCCATCAGGACCTGGACTAGCGGGAGCGACGAGCAGTACTTC.

The chain couples TRBV6-1 to TRBJ1-2; tentative D call: TRBD1 (5 bases). V was shortened by 4 bases and J by 1 base, with 25 bases between the two germline ends. Germline CDR1 reads MNHNS; CDR2 reads SASEGT. This CDR3 is built from 19 residues. Here the CDR3 DNA reads TGTGCCAGCAGTGGCTTTACCCAGGGACCTTCCGAGCTTAACTATGGCTACACCTTC. Residues: CASSGFTQGPSELNYGYTF.

V gene TRBV30 combines with J gene TRBJ1-5; 7 nucleotides match TRBD1. The CDR3 sequence is 15 residues long. The trim removed 0 bases at V and 3 bases at J, leaving 5 bases unmatched. Germline CDR1 and CDR2: GTSNPN and SVGIG (reference sequence). The CDR3 spells CAWSVRGRDNQPQHF. In DNA, the CDR3 is TGTGCCTGGAGTGTAAGGGGGCGGGACAATCAGCCCCAGCATTTT.

This rearrangement joins TRBV7-9 to TRBJ2-7, with unresolved D. Trimming took off 5 bases at V and 3 bases at J, with 20 bases between the two ends. Germline CDR1 is SEHNR and CDR2 is FQNEAQ (reference sequence). The CDR3 contains 16 residues. CDR3 loop: CASSSGVGRNYYEQYF. CDR3 DNA: TGTGCCAGCAGCAGTGGGGTCGGGCGGAACTACTACGAGCAGTACTTC. Variable domain in full (rest from reference TRBV7-9 and TRBJ2-7): DTGVSQNPRHKITKRGQNVTFRCDPISEHNRLYWYRQTLGQGPEFLTYFQNEAQLEKSRLLSDRFSAERPKGSFSTLEIQRTEQGDSAMYLCASSSGVGRNYYEQYFGPGTRLTVT.